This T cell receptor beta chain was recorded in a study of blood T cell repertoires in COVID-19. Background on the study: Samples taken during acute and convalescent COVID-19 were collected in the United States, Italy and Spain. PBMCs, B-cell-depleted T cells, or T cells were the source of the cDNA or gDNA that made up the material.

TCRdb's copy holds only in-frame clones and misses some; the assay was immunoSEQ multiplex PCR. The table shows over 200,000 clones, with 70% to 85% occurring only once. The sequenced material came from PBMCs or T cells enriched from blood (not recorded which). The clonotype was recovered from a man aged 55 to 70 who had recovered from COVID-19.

The CDR3 DNA follows: TGTGCCAGCAGCTTGGAAGCGGGTGAGCAGTTCTTC. This codes for CASSLEAGEQFF. V usage is TRBV5-4 and J usage is TRBJ2-1; D possibly corresponds to TRBD2 (6 bases). The CDR3 contains 12 residues. Trimming removed 0 bases at V and 9 bases at J, with 7 bases between. Germline CDR1 reads SGHNT; CDR2 reads YYREEE (reference sequence).